This T cell receptor beta chain derives from a study of T cell repertoires in cytomegalovirus infection. Many counts were recorded for this clonotype. Per the germline V gene, CDR1 is LGHNA and CDR2 is YNFKEQ. This CDR3 region has 17 residues. After removal of 0 bases from V and 4 bases from J, the junction contained 11 bases not matched to a gene. TCRdb redid the calling of the reads with MiXCR, one entry per CDR3 protein. The sample lists about 400,000 distinct CDR3 sequences, around 18% occurring once. The chain combines TRBV4-2 with TRBJ2-7; 8 bases agree with TRBD1. This receptor was obtained from a human donor in good health (CMV status not recorded). Some clones in this sample may be carry-over from other donors' samples. Input material: PBMCs. CDR3 protein: CASSQDLLDRAGYEQYF. Here the CDR3 DNA reads TGTGCCAGCAGCCAAGATCTCCTGGACAGGGCGGGGTACGAGCAGTACTTC.